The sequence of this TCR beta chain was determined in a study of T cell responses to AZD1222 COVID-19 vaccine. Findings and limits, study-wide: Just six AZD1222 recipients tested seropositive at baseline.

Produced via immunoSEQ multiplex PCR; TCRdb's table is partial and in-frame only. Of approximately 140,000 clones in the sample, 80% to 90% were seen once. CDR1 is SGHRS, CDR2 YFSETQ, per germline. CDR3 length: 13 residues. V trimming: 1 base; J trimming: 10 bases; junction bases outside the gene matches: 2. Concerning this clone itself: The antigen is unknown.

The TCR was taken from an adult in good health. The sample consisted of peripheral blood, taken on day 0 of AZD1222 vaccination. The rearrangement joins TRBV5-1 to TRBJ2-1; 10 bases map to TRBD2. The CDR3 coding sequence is TGCGCCAGCAGCTTGTCGACTAGCGGGGAGCAGTTCTTC. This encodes CASSLSTSGEQFF.